The 13 T cell receptor beta chains below were found in one sample sequenced in a study of T cells in Graves' hyperthyroidism and ophthalmopathy (dated by TCRdb to between 2019 and 2020). Library preparation used multiplex PCR. The instrument given in TCRdb is Illumina HiSeq 2000. The TCR beta CDR3 regions were amplified from the RNA transcripts. The TCR CDR3 was subjected to a first round of RT-PCR using the HTBI primer set and the Qiagen OneStep RT-PCR kit. The public reads were reanalyzed by TCRdb: fastp trimming at Q25, MiXCR alignment, in-frame beta chains only. Identical CDR3 proteins give one entry, which carries the most common genes and DNA. The sample data list about 610,000 distinct CDR3 sequences, and roughly 14% of these were observed just once. The top ten constitute around 4.5% of the sample. Specimen: blood. Every receptor here comes from a woman between 40 and 50 years old with Graves' ophthalmopathy.

In this sample, this clonotype turned up many times. This rearrangement joins TRBV12-3 or TRBV12-4 to TRBJ2-4, with 7 positions matching TRBD1. This CDR3 spans 16 amino acids. J gave up 4 bases and V 3 bases, and 9 bases lay outside the gene matches. The chain's CDR3 is CASSFTSTGKKNIQYF. CDR3 nucleotides: TGTGCCAGCAGTTTTACCTCGACAGGGAAAAAAAACATTCAGTACTTC.

The chain carries TRBV19 and TRBJ1-5; D ambiguous. The ends were cut back, 6 bases at V and 3 bases at J, with 12 bases in the middle. CDR1 is LNHDA, CDR2 SQIVND, per germline (reference sequence). The CDR3 length is 14 residues. CDR3 in DNA: TGTGCCAGTAGGGAGGGCAGCTTCAATCAGCCCCAGCATTTT. It codes for CASREGSFNQPQHF.

A few counts support this clonotype. The V call is TRBV29-1, the J call TRBJ2-7; TRBD1 agrees at 8 bases. Unmatched junction bases numbered 4, after V lost 7 bases and J lost 2 bases. The CDR3 contains 12 residues. CDR1 and CDR2 (germline): SQVTM, ANQGSEA. The CDR3 loop reads CSAGTGPYEQYF. The CDR3 DNA reads as TGCAGCGCTGGGACAGGCCCCTACGAGCAGTACTTC.

This clonotype was seen many times. V and J are TRBV30 and TRBJ2-2, with D perhaps TRBD2 (5 bases). Deletions cut 1 base from V and 0 bases from J, with 9 bases between. The CDR3 is 15 amino acids. Germline values: CDR1 GTSNPN, CDR2 SVGIG (reference sequence). The CDR3, as DNA: TGTGCCTGGAGTGGGGGAGCTACGAACACCGGGGAGCTGTTTTTT. This translates into CAWSGGATNTGELFF.

This clonotype was seen ten or more times. V usage is TRBV12-3 or TRBV12-4 and J usage is TRBJ1-2; D is unresolved. Trimming removed 3 bases at V and 2 bases at J, with 7 bases between. The CDR3 loop spans 13 amino acids. The CDR3 is CASSLYTNYGYTF. The CDR3 DNA reads TGTGCCAGCAGTTTGTACACCAACTATGGCTACACCTTC.

This clonotype was counted at least ten times. One junction end disagrees with the germline gene, perhaps due to a read error. The V call is TRBV6-2 or TRBV6-3, the J call TRBJ2-7; D might be TRBD2 (6 bases). This CDR3 has 13 residues. Germline-derived CDR1 and CDR2 are MNHEY and SVGEGT. The CDR3 is CASVGGATYKQYF. Written as DNA, the CDR3 is TGTGCCAGCGTAGGAGGGGCAACCTACAAGCAGTACTTC.

In its sample, this clonotype was seen many times. The CDR3 region has the DNA TGTGCCAGTAGCGCTAGCGTCTCGGCTACCTACGAGCAGTACTTC. It encodes CASSASVSATYEQYF. The chain carries TRBV19 and TRBJ2-7; D is possibly TRBD2 (6 bases). Trimming cost V 6 bases and J 2 bases, with 17 bases left between them. Germline V lookup: CDR1 LNHDA, CDR2 SQIVND (reference sequence). The CDR3 extends over 15 amino acids.

This clonotype was seen at least ten times. The gene calls are TRBV29-1 and TRBJ1-2, with TRBD1 matching over 8 bases. This CDR3 region has 18 residues. J gave up 7 bases and V 6 bases, and 25 bases lay outside the gene matches. The germline V gene encodes CDR1 SQVTM and CDR2 ANQGSEA. The CDR3, as DNA: TGCAGCGTGCCCCCCCCTTTTGCGTCCGGGCAGGGGGCAGGTGGCTACACCTTC. Protein product: CSVPPPFASGQGAGGYTF.

The V gene is TRBV5-1, the J gene TRBJ2-6; the D gene is possibly TRBD1 (6 bases). Germline V gene sequence: CDR1 SGHRS, CDR2 YFSETQ. This CDR3 comprises 17 residues. Between the trimmed V and J ends, which lost 5 bases and 0 bases, there was a span of 15 bases. The CDR3 is CASSPSTGFSGANVLTF. The CDR3 nucleotides read TGCGCCAGCAGTCCTTCGACAGGTTTCTCTGGGGCCAACGTCCTGACTTTC.

The sample holds many counts of this clonotype. This chain links TRBV20-1 with TRBJ2-5; a possible D gene is TRBD2 (5 bases). Germline V gives CDR1 DFQATT, CDR2 SNEGSKA (reference sequence). This CDR3 spans 15 amino acids. Trimming cost V 0 bases and J 1 base, with 12 bases left between them. CDR3 in amino acids: CSARDEGVGQETQYF. Written as DNA, the CDR3 is TGCAGTGCTAGAGATGAGGGAGTTGGCCAAGAGACCCAGTACTTC.

This clonotype was picked up a small number of times. The chain employs TRBV7-3 and TRBJ2-2, with D perhaps matching TRBD2 (5 bases). Germline CDR1 and CDR2: SGHTA and FQGTGA. The CDR3 is 16 residues long. Trimming cost V 2 bases and J 5 bases, with 15 bases left between them. The CDR3 region is CASSLHGEIGTGELFF. CDR3 sequence (DNA): TGTGCCAGCAGCTTACATGGGGAGATCGGAACCGGGGAGCTGTTTTTT.

At least ten counts were recorded for this clonotype. This rearrangement joins TRBV6-1 to TRBJ2-7; TRBD1 might be the D (5 bases). The V gene's germline CDR1 is MNHNS and CDR2 SASEGT. Trimming shortened V by 8 bases and J by 2 bases, and 7 bases separated the two germline ends. The CDR3 is 11 amino acids. In DNA form, the CDR3 reads TGTGCCAGCGGGGCCCCCTACGAGCAGTACTTC. Translating it yields CASGAPYEQYF.

This clonotype showed up many times. V usage is TRBV7-9 and J usage is TRBJ2-5; the D gene is possibly TRBD2 (6 bases). Germline V gene sequence: CDR1 SEHNR, CDR2 FQNEAQ (reference sequence). V lost 1 base to trimming and J lost 9 bases, with 9 bases between them. This CDR3 has 12 residues. DNA for the CDR3: TGTGCCAGCAGCTTAGGGGACTTCTCCCAGTACTTC. This codes for CASSLGDFSQYF. The full variable domain, with the rest looked up from reference TRBV7-9 and TRBJ2-5, is DTGVSQNPRHKITKRGQNVTFRCDPISEHNRLYWYRQTLGQGPEFLTYFQNEAQLEKSRLLSDRFSAERPKGSFSTLEIQRTEQGDSAMYLCASSLGDFSQYFGPGTRLLVL.